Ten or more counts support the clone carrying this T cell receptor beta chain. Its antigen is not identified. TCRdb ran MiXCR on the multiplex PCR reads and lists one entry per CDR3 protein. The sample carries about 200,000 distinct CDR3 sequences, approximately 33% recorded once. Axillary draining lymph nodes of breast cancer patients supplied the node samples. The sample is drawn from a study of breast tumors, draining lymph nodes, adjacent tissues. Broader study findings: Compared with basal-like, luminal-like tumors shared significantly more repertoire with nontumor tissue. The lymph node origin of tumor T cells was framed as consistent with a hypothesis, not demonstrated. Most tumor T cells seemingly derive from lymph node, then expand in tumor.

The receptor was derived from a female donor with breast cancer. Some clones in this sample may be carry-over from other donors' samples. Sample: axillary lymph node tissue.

CDR3 bases: TGTGCCAGCAGTTACTCAACACCAGGTCATCAGCCCCAGCATTTT. This codes for CASSYSTPGHQPQHF. This sequence joins TRBV6-2 or TRBV6-3 and TRBJ1-5; D is uncertain. From germline, CDR1 is MNHEY and CDR2 SVGEGT. CDR3 length equals 15 residues. Deletions cut 0 bases from V and 5 bases from J, with 11 bases between.